The TCR beta chain described here comes from a study of shared clonotypes between healthy human individuals. Study results and caveats: It was the non-shared clonotypes that had lower generation probabilities than clonotypes shared by all four donors.

Concerning this clone: What it binds is unknown.

The CDR3 is made up of 15 amino acids. The junction had 4 bases not matched to a gene; V was cut back by 5 bases and J by 2 bases. Germline V gives CDR1 SNHLY, CDR2 FYNNEI. From CD4+ cells came CD45RA+ naive and CD45RA-negative memory subsets. This table comes from immunoSEQ multiplex PCR, and its TCRdb copy is limited to in-frame clones, with some not included. The sample records roughly 500,000 clones, roughly 95% being singletons. The gene calls are TRBV2 and TRBJ1-4; TRBD1 matches at 8 bases. The sample consisted of naive CD4+ T cells sorted from blood. The subset is: CD45RA+ positively selected. The TCR was taken from a woman in her twenties or thirties in good health. The DNA of the CDR3 is TGTGCCAGCAGTTCGAGGACAGGGACTAATGAAAAACTGTTTTTT. Its translation: CASSSRTGTNEKLFF.